These T cell receptor beta chains were read from a single sample in a study of T cells in Graves' hyperthyroidism and ophthalmopathy. MiXCR, run by TCRdb on the multiplex PCR reads, gives a single entry per CDR3 protein. The sample lists about 560,000 distinct CDR3 sequences, around 15% occurring once. Input material: blood. The origin of the receptors is a woman younger than 35 with Graves' hyperthyroidism. The CDR3 runs from the conserved cysteine through the conserved F or W. Fields, in order: D gene, V gene, J gene, clone size, CDR3 protein, CDR3 DNA. The D gene is left open where the match is weak. Clone sizes are given selectively: once, few, many, or a class where the clone is expanded.

D: TRBD1
V: TRBV5-6
J: TRBJ1-1
size: NA
CDR3: CASSHGTVATEAFF
DNA: TGTGCCAGCAGCCACGGGACAGTCGCCACTGAAGCTTTCTTT

D: TRBD1
V: TRBV12-3/TRBV12-4
J: TRBJ2-3
size: many
CDR3: CASKPLTGAGDTQYF
DNA: TGTGCCAGCAAACCGCTCACAGGGGCGGGAGATACGCAGTATTTT

D: NA
V: TRBV12-3/TRBV12-4
J: TRBJ1-1
size: many
CDR3: CASSWSGSPEAFF
DNA: TGTGCCAGCAGTTGGTCAGGGTCCCCTGAAGCTTTCTTT

D: TRBD1
V: TRBV3-1
J: TRBJ1-2
size: NA
CDR3: CASRPRMGQGLYYGYTF
DNA: TGTGCCAGCAGGCCAAGAATGGGACAGGGACTCTACTATGGCTACACCTTC

D: NA
V: TRBV20-1
J: TRBJ2-1
size: NA
CDR3: CSATKQDLSYNEQFF
DNA: TGCAGTGCTACCAAACAGGACCTCTCCTACAATGAGCAGTTCTTC

D: TRBD1
V: TRBV12-3/TRBV12-4
J: TRBJ1-6
size: many
CDR3: CASSLGQQNSPLHF
DNA: TGTGCCAGCAGTTTGGGACAGCAGAATTCACCCCTCCACTTT

D: NA
V: TRBV6-2/TRBV6-3
J: TRBJ2-7
size: NA
CDR3: CASSYSFSGLGEQYF
DNA: TGTGCCAGCAGTTACTCTTTTTCCGGTTTGGGTGAGCAGTACTTC

D: NA
V: TRBV5-5
J: TRBJ1-1
size: many
CDR3: CASSLEAGPAFF
DNA: TGTGCCAGCAGCTTGGAGGCAGGGCCAGCTTTCTTT

D: TRBD2
V: TRBV3-1
J: TRBJ2-5
size: many
CDR3: CASSHGLAAQETQYF
DNA: TGTGCCAGCAGCCACGGCCTAGCGGCGCAAGAGACCCAGTACTTC

D: NA
V: TRBV3-1
J: TRBJ2-4
size: NA
CDR3: CASSQDLPLAKNIQYF
DNA: TGTGCCAGCAGCCAAGATCTCCCCCTAGCCAAAAACATTCAGTACTTC

D: NA
V: TRBV29-1
J: TRBJ1-2
size: few
CDR3: CSVSDSLANYGYTF
DNA: TGCAGCGTTTCCGACAGCCTAGCTAACTATGGCTACACCTTC

D: TRBD2
V: TRBV6-2/TRBV6-3
J: TRBJ2-7
size: many
CDR3: CASSYEPLAGEHEQYF
DNA: TGTGCCAGCAGTTACGAACCCCTAGCGGGAGAACACGAGCAGTACTTC

D: TRBD1
V: TRBV6-1
J: TRBJ1-1
size: few
CDR3: CAGSRQGRDTEAFF
DNA: TGTGCCGGCAGTAGACAGGGGCGGGACACTGAAGCTTTCTTT

D: TRBD2
V: TRBV27
J: TRBJ2-4
size: many
CDR3: CASSLFSVGGRKAKNIQYF
DNA: TGTGCCAGCAGTTTATTCTCGGTTGGCGGGAGAAAGGCCAAAAACATTCAGTACTTC

D: NA
V: TRBV25-1
J: TRBJ1-4
size: few
CDR3: CASSGPRDLLNEKLFF
DNA: TGTGCCAGCAGTGGCCCCCGGGACCTCCTAAATGAAAAACTGTTTTTT

D: TRBD1
V: TRBV6-5
J: TRBJ2-2
size: NA
CDR3: CASSYRGGTGELFF
DNA: TGTGCCAGCAGTTACCGAGGGGGCACTGGGGAGCTGTTTTTT

D: NA
V: TRBV6-2/TRBV6-3
J: TRBJ2-7
size: NA
CDR3: CASRVSGPSYEQYF
DNA: TGTGCCAGCAGGGTCTCGGGGCCGTCCTACGAGCAGTACTTC

D: TRBD2
V: TRBV10-3
J: TRBJ2-5
size: many
CDR3: CAISTAGVETQYF
DNA: TGTGCAATCAGCACAGCGGGAGTCGAGACCCAGTACTTC

D: NA
V: TRBV5-1
J: TRBJ2-2
size: few
CDR3: CASSLEGRSNTGELFF
DNA: TGCGCCAGCAGCCTTGAGGGCAGATCGAACACCGGGGAGCTGTTTTTT

D: NA
V: TRBV2
J: TRBJ1-6
size: NA
CDR3: CASSEALGGGALHF
DNA: TGTGCCAGCAGTGAAGCGTTAGGGGGGGGAGCCCTCCACTTT

D: NA
V: TRBV19
J: TRBJ1-2
size: few
CDR3: CASSIDRGSDGYTF
DNA: TGTGCCAGTAGTATAGATAGGGGATCGGATGGCTACACCTTC

D: NA
V: TRBV20-1
J: TRBJ1-1
size: many
CDR3: CSAPSAGNTEAFF
DNA: TGCAGTGCTCCCTCTGCAGGGAACACTGAAGCTTTCTTT

D: NA
V: TRBV11-2
J: TRBJ2-1
size: NA
CDR3: CASSSVEQFF
DNA: TGTGCCAGCAGCTCCGTAGAGCAGTTCTTC

D: NA
V: TRBV9
J: TRBJ2-5
size: NA
CDR3: CASSVEPGSQETQYF
DNA: TGTGCCAGCAGCGTAGAGCCGGGTAGCCAAGAGACCCAGTACTTC

D: TRBD1
V: TRBV20-1
J: TRBJ1-2
size: many
CDR3: CSAGPGGRTF
DNA: TGCAGTGCTGGGCCAGGGGGCCGCACCTTC

D: NA
V: TRBV7-9
J: TRBJ2-5
size: NA
CDR3: CASSVGRAKYF
DNA: TGTGCCAGCAGCGTGGGACGGGCGAAGTACTTC

D: TRBD2
V: TRBV12-3/TRBV12-4
J: TRBJ2-1
size: few
CDR3: CASSLPSGGTNEQFF
DNA: TGTGCCAGCAGTTTACCTAGCGGGGGCACCAATGAGCAGTTCTTC

D: NA
V: TRBV27
J: TRBJ2-1
size: many
CDR3: CASSSGAYNEQFF
DNA: TGTGCCAGCAGCTCCGGGGCGTACAATGAGCAGTTCTTC

D: TRBD1
V: TRBV9
J: TRBJ2-1
size: NA
CDR3: CASSEHGTGNNEQFF
DNA: TGTGCCAGCAGCGAACACGGGACAGGTAACAATGAGCAGTTCTTC

D: NA
V: TRBV7-9
J: TRBJ2-3
size: few
CDR3: CASSLAASDTQYF
DNA: TGTGCCAGCAGCTTGGCGGCTTCAGATACGCAGTATTTT

D: TRBD2
V: TRBV4-3
J: TRBJ2-3
size: few
CDR3: CASSQELATDTQYF
DNA: TGCGCCAGCAGCCAAGAACTAGCGACAGATACGCAGTATTTT

D: TRBD2
V: TRBV6-2/TRBV6-3
J: TRBJ2-1
size: few
CDR3: CASSQLAGGQYNEQFF
DNA: TGTGCCAGCAGCCAATTAGCGGGGGGCCAATACAATGAGCAGTTCTTC

D: NA
V: TRBV12-3/TRBV12-4
J: TRBJ2-1
size: many
CDR3: CASSLAGPNEQFF
DNA: TGTGCCAGCAGTTTGGCAGGGCCCAATGAGCAGTTCTTC

D: TRBD1
V: TRBV12-3/TRBV12-4
J: TRBJ2-5
size: few
CDR3: CASSLVQGAGETQYF
DNA: TGTGCCAGCAGTTTAGTACAGGGGGCCGGTGAGACCCAGTACTTC

D: NA
V: TRBV9
J: TRBJ2-3
size: few
CDR3: CASSPNPGLVPDTQYF
DNA: TGTGCCAGCAGCCCCAACCCGGGACTCGTGCCAGATACGCAGTATTTT

D: TRBD2
V: TRBV18
J: TRBJ2-1
size: many
CDR3: CASSPQGLAYNEQFF
DNA: TGTGCCAGCTCACCACAGGGACTAGCTTACAATGAGCAGTTCTTC

D: NA
V: TRBV20-1
J: TRBJ1-6
size: few
CDR3: CSATTAYNSPLHF
DNA: TGCAGTGCCACGACCGCTTATAATTCACCCCTCCACTTT

D: NA
V: TRBV29-1
J: TRBJ2-7
size: NA
CDR3: CSVDGAGFEQYF
DNA: TGCAGCGTTGATGGGGCCGGGTTCGAGCAGTACTTC

D: NA
V: TRBV7-9
J: TRBJ2-7
size: NA
CDR3: CASSLDGRGYDEQYF
DNA: TGTGCCAGCAGCTTAGATGGTCGGGGATACGACGAGCAGTACTTC

D: NA
V: TRBV24-1
J: TRBJ1-5
size: NA
CDR3: CATSDQDRPNQPQHF
DNA: TGTGCCACCAGTGACCAAGACAGGCCCAATCAGCCCCAGCATTTT

D: TRBD1
V: TRBV24-1
J: TRBJ2-1
size: NA
CDR3: CATSDTATGVSYNEQFF
DNA: TGTGCCACCAGTGACACGGCCACAGGGGTTTCCTACAATGAGCAGTTCTTC

D: TRBD2
V: TRBV13
J: TRBJ2-1
size: many
CDR3: CASRSSGRSNEQFF
DNA: TGTGCCAGCAGATCTAGCGGGAGATCTAATGAGCAGTTCTTC

D: NA
V: TRBV30
J: TRBJ2-3
size: NA
CDR3: CAAEGGTLASYF
DNA: TGTGCCGCGGAGGGTGGGACGCTAGCGTCGTATTTT

D: NA
V: TRBV5-1
J: TRBJ2-7
size: NA
CDR3: CASSLGLSGGILNYEQYF
DNA: TGCGCCAGCAGCTTGGGATTATCTGGGGGGATCTTAAACTACGAGCAGTACTTC

D: NA
V: TRBV24-1
J: TRBJ2-2
size: NA
CDR3: CATSSRGLGTGELFF
DNA: TGTGCCACCAGTAGTAGGGGCCTCGGTACCGGGGAGCTGTTTTTT

D: TRBD2
V: TRBV11-2
J: TRBJ2-3
size: many
CDR3: CASSQGLAADTDTQYF
DNA: TGTGCCAGCAGCCAGGGACTAGCGGCTGACACAGATACGCAGTATTTT

D: NA
V: TRBV10-2
J: TRBJ1-5
size: many
CDR3: CASSESAAGVDQPQHF
DNA: TGCGCCAGCAGTGAGAGCGCCGCAGGAGTTGATCAGCCCCAGCATTTT

D: NA
V: TRBV15
J: TRBJ2-3
size: few
CDR3: CATSRDPGTDTQYF
DNA: TGTGCCACCAGCAGAGATCCGGGGACAGATACGCAGTATTTT

D: TRBD2
V: TRBV20-1
J: TRBJ2-7
size: many
CDR3: CSAQRGTYEQYF
DNA: TGCAGTGCTCAGCGGGGTACCTACGAGCAGTACTTC

D: NA
V: TRBV5-1
J: TRBJ1-1
size: NA
CDR3: CASSPKGDASEAFF
DNA: TGCGCCAGCAGCCCCAAGGGGGACGCGTCTGAAGCTTTCTTT

D: TRBD1
V: TRBV28
J: TRBJ1-1
size: many
CDR3: CASSPQGAWEAFF
DNA: TGTGCCAGCAGTCCTCAGGGGGCGTGGGAAGCTTTCTTT

D: NA
V: TRBV6-1
J: TRBJ1-1
size: NA
CDR3: CASSSRGQQNTEAFF
DNA: TGTGCCAGCAGTTCGCGAGGGCAGCAGAACACTGAAGCTTTCTTT

D: NA
V: TRBV20-1
J: TRBJ2-1
size: many
CDR3: CSARPGGGNEQFF
DNA: TGCAGTGCTAGACCCGGAGGAGGGAATGAGCAGTTCTTC

D: NA
V: TRBV6-1
J: TRBJ2-7
size: many
CDR3: CASSRTETYEQYF
DNA: TGTGCCAGCAGTAGGACAGAGACCTACGAGCAGTACTTC

D: NA
V: TRBV6-2/TRBV6-3
J: TRBJ2-7
size: NA
CDR3: CASSFTKRDSPYEQYF
DNA: TGTGCCAGCAGTTTTACAAAGCGGGACAGCCCTTACGAGCAGTACTTC

D: NA
V: TRBV4-3
J: TRBJ2-7
size: many
CDR3: CASSHAQGRRVYEQYF
DNA: TGCGCCAGCAGCCATGCCCAGGGCAGGCGTGTCTACGAGCAGTACTTC

D: NA
V: TRBV20-1
J: TRBJ1-1
size: many
CDR3: CSARGGNTEAFF
DNA: TGCAGTGCTAGAGGCGGGAACACTGAAGCTTTCTTT

D: NA
V: TRBV20-1
J: TRBJ1-5
size: many
CDR3: CSASGGGEGNQPQHF
DNA: TGCAGTGCTAGCGGGGGGGGCGAGGGCAATCAGCCCCAGCATTTT

D: TRBD1
V: TRBV10-3
J: TRBJ1-5
size: many
CDR3: CAISVETGGNQPQHF
DNA: TGTGCCATCAGTGTAGAGACAGGGGGCAATCAGCCCCAGCATTTT